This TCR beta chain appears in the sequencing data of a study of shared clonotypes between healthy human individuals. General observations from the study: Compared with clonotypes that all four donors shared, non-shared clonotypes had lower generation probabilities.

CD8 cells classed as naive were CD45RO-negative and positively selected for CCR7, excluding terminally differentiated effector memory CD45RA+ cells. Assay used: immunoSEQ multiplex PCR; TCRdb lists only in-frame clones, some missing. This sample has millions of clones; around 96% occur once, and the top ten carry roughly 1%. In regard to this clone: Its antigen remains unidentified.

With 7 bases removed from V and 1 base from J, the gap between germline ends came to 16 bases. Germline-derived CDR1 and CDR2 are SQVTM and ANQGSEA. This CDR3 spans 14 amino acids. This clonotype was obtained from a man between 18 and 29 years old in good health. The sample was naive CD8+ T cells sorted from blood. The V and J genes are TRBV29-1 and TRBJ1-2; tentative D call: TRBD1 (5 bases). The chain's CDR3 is CSATGTDINYGYTF. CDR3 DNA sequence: TGCAGCGCAACCGGGACTGACATTAACTATGGCTACACCTTC.